This entry describes one T cell receptor beta chain. Repertoires were generated with immunoSEQ multiplex PCR, while TCRdb's copy carries only in-frame clones and drops some. The sample shows some 120,000 clones, around 87% of them seen only once. These data originate in a study of control samples from healthy donors and cancer patients. From germline, CDR1 is LGHDT and CDR2 YNNKEL (reference sequence). The CDR3 runs 14 residues. V lost 4 bases to trimming and J lost 0 bases, with 10 bases between them. This TCR came from a man aged 55 to 70 in good health. V and J are TRBV3-1 (or the pseudogene TRBV3-2) and TRBJ2-7; D perhaps matches TRBD2 (5 bases). Sequenced: blood. CDR3 amino acids: CASSRGLSSYEQYF. The DNA of the CDR3 is TGTGCCAGCAGCCGAGGGTTGAGCTCCTACGAGCAGTACTTC.